This TCR beta chain was retrieved from a study of T-cell reconstitution after alpha-beta-depleted transplantation in children. Unique molecular identifiers featured in how the TCRbeta library was prepared. MiXCR, run by TCRdb on the PCR reads, gives a single entry per CDR3 protein. The sample shows 200,000 to 300,000 distinct CDR3 sequences, more than 10% of them seen only once. V lost 6 bases and J 2 bases, leaving 10 bases between the germline ends. The CDR3 length is 13 residues. Germline V gives CDR1 SSHAT, CDR2 FNYEAQ (reference sequence). This clonotype occurred many times. This TCR came from a human donor who donated a stem cell graft to a child with acute lymphoblastic leukemia. Sequencing was performed on PBMCs from the stem cell graft donor, taken from the stem cell graft. The chain uses TRBV7-7 and TRBJ2-5, with unresolved D. In DNA, the CDR3 is TGTGCCAGCAGTCGAGGATTTCAAGAGACCCAGTACTTC. It yields the protein CASSRGFQETQYF. The full variable domain, completed using reference TRBV7-7 and TRBJ2-5, is GAGVSQSPRYKVTKRGQDVTLRCDPISSHATLYWYQQALGQGPEFLTYFNYEAQPDKSGLPSDRFSAERPEGSISTLTIQRTEQRDSAMYRCASSRGFQETQYFGPGTRLLVL.